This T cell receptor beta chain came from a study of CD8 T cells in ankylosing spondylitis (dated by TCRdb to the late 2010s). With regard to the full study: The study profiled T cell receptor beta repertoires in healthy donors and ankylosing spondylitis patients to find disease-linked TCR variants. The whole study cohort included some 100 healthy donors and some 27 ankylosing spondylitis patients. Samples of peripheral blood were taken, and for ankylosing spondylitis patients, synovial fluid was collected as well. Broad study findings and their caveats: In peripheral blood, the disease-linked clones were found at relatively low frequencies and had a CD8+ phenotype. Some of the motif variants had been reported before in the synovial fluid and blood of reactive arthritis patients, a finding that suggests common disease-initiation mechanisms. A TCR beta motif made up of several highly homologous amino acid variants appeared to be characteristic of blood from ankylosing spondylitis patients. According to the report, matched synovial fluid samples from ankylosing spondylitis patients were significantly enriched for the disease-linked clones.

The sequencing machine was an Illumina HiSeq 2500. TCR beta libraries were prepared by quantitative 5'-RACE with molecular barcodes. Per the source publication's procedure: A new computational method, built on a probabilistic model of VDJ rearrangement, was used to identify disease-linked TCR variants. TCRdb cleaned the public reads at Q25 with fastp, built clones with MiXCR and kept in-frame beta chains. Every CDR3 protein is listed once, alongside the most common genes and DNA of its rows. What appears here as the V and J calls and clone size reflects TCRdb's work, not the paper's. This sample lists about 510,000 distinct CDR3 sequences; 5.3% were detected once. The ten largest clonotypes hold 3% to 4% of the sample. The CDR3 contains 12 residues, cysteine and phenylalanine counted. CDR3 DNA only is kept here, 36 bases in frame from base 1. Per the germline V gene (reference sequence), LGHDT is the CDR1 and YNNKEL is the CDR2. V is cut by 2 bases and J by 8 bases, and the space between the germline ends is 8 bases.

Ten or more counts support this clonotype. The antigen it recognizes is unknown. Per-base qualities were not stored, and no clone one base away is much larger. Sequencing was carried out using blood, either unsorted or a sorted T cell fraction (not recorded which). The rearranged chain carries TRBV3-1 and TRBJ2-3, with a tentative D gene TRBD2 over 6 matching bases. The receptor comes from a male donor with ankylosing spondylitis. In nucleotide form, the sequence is TGTGCCAGCAGCCAATGGGGAGGTACGCAGTATTTT. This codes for CASSQWGGTQYF.